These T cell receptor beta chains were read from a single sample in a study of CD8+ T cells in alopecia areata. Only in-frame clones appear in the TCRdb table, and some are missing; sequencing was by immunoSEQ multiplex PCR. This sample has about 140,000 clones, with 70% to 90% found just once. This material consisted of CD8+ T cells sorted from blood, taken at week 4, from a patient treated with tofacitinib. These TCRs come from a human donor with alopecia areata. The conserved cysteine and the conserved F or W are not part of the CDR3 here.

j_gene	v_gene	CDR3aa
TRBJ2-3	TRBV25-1	ASTEGQGAFIDTQY
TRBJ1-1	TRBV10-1	ASSEGRGVAEAF
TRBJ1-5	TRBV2	ASSEASFLAGQPQH
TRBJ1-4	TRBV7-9	ASSTWRKVKLF
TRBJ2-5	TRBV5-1	ASSLGQGGLETQY
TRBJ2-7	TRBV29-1	SVESGAEQY
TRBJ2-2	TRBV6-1	ASSERQGIYTGELF
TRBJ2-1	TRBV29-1	SVLPGGDEQF
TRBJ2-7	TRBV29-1	SVPSGSSYEQY
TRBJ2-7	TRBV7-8	ASSPGHSSYEQY
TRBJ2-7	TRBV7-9	ASRGASSYEQY